This T cell receptor (beta chain) was identified during a study of T cells in Graves' hyperthyroidism and ophthalmopathy. Across the whole study: The blood sample was taken at first diagnosis, before treatment began. Study-level findings and limits: Among thyroid clonotypes expanded above 0.001, most also appeared in blood.

Exclusion followed for patients with uncontrolled infection, other autoimmune disease, pregnancy or lactation. Germline V CDR1 and CDR2: LNHNV, YYDKDF (reference sequence). The V end was cut by 5 bases, the J end by 3 bases, with 5 bases between. The CDR3 contains 12 residues. This clonotype was counted many times. The antigen is not known. TCR beta CDR3 sequences were amplified from RNA transcripts. With the HTBI primer set, the TCR CDR3 went through a first round of RT-PCR. TCRdb reprocessed the multiplex PCR reads via MiXCR and lists one record per CDR3 protein. The sample records about 360,000 distinct CDR3 sequences, about a fifth being singletons.

The chain combines TRBV15 with TRBJ1-5; D is unresolved. The TCR originated in a woman under 30 with Graves' hyperthyroidism. The sample comprised blood. CDR3 DNA: TGTGCCACCAGCCGCCACAATCAGCCCCAGCATTTT. Residues: CATSRHNQPQHF. The full variable domain, its missing parts supplied by reference TRBV15 and TRBJ1-5, is DAMVIQNPRYQVTQFGKPVTLSCSQTLNHNVMYWYQQKSSQAPKLLFHYYDKDFNNEADTPDNFQSRRPNTSFCFLDIRSPGLGDTAMYLCATSRHNQPQHFGDGTRLSIL.